The following is a TCR beta chain sequence with its context. This record belongs to a study of blood T cell repertoires in COVID-19. Study at large: Samples representing acute and convalescent COVID-19 were sourced from the United States, Italy and Spain. PBMCs, B-cell-depleted T cells, or T cells were the source of the cDNA or gDNA that made up the material.

Original methodology: By means of reference gene primer amplification, nucleated cell counts were estimated. Libraries were prepared by immunoSEQ multiplex PCR; TCRdb keeps only in-frame clonotypes and omits some of them. Clone size and the V and J calls come from that table; the DNA yielded D and trimming. Of some 97,000 clones in the sample, roughly nine tenths were seen once. Germline V lookup: CDR1 MNHEY, CDR2 SVGAGI. The ends were cut back, 8 bases at V and 2 bases at J, with 12 bases in the middle. The CDR3 runs 13 residues. The specimen sequenced was peripheral blood. This receptor was identified in a man between 45 and 60 years old with active COVID-19. The rearrangement joins TRBV6-5 to TRBJ1-1; maybe TRBD1 (5 bases). The DNA for the CDR3 is TGTGCCAGCCGAGCCGACAGAAACACTGAAGCTTTCTTT. It specifies CASRADRNTEAFF.